This T cell receptor (beta chain) was retrieved from a study of CD8 T cells in ankylosing spondylitis. General study points: Previous work reported some of these motif variants in the synovial fluid and blood of reactive arthritis. As for the disease-linked clones, they showed a CD8+ phenotype and occurred at relatively low frequencies in peripheral blood. Ankylosing spondylitis blood appeared to be characterized by a TCR beta motif of fewer than ten highly homologous variants. Matched ankylosing spondylitis synovial fluid reportedly contained a significantly enriched population of disease-linked clones.

This clonotype was seen ten or more times. What it binds is unknown. In making TCR beta libraries, quantitative 5'-RACE with molecular barcodes was used. Each CDR3 protein is one row after TCRdb ran MiXCR on the 5' RACE reads. The table records approximately 400,000 distinct CDR3 sequences, under 20% of them present only once. The sample consisted of blood, either unsorted or a sorted T cell fraction (not recorded which). This sequence was found in a male donor with ankylosing spondylitis.

CDR3 loop: CASSLAGTGNSPLHF. The CDR3, as DNA: TGTGCCAGCAGCTTAGCCGGGACAGGGAATTCACCCCTCCACTTT. The J gene is TRBJ1-6, the V gene TRBV11-2, with 9 positions matching TRBD1. CDR3 size: 15 residues. Germline values: CDR1 SGHAT, CDR2 FQNNGV. V lost 1 base, J lost 7 bases, and 2 bases stayed unmatched.